The T cell receptor (beta chain) described here comes from a study of CD8+CD57+ T cells in acquired aplastic anemia. Turning to the study itself: Quantities of DNA derived from sorted CD4+ and CD8+ cells averaged around 3 ug. Broader study findings: Researchers report that around 30 CD8+ CDR3 sequences appeared in both patients and controls.

The sample holds one count of this clonotype. As yet, its antigen is unknown. Whoever was chosen for sequencing had shown CD8+CD57+ cell expansion by flow cytometry. Using genomic DNA as the template, TCR beta VDJ and CDR3 profiling was carried out. TCRdb re-derived calls from the reads in MiXCR, one entry per CDR3 protein. The table includes about 220,000 distinct CDR3 sequences, approximately 50% detected once. CDR1 and CDR2 (germline): SGDLS, YYNGEE. CDR3 size: 16 residues. V was pared by 9 bases and J by 4 bases, with 16 bases of the junction left unmatched. This chain links TRBV9 with TRBJ2-3, with 8 bases lining up with TRBD2. The sequenced sample was sorted CD4+, CD8+, or CD8+CD57+ T cells (not recorded which) from PBMCs. The receptor's source is a human donor with aplastic anemia. The CDR3 region has the DNA TGTGCCATCACCACTGAACCGGGGGGGCGGGCAGATACGCAGTATTTT. Protein product: CAITTEPGGRADTQYF.